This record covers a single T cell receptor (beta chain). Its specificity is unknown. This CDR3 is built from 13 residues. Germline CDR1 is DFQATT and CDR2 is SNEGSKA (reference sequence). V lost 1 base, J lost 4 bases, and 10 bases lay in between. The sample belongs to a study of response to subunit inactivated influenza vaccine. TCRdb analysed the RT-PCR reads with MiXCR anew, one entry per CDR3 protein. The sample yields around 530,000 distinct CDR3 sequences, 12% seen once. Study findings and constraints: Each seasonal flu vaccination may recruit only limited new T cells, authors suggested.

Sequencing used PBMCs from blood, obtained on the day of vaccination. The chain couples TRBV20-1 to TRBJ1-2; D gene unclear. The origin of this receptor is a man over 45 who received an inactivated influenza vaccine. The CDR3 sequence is CSARVPGVYGYTF. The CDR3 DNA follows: TGCAGTGCTAGAGTCCCTGGGGTCTATGGCTACACCTTC.